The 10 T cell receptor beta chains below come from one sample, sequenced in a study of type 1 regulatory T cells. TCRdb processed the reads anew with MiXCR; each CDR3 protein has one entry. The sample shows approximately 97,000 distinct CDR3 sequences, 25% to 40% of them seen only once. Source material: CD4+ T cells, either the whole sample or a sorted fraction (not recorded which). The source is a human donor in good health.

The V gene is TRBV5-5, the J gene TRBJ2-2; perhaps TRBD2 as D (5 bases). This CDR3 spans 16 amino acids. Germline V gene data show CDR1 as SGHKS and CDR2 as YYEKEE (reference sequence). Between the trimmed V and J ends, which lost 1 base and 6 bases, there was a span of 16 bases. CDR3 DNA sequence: TGTGCCAGCAGCTTGATTCCTCGGGCTAGCCCCGGGGAGCTGTTTTTT. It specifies CASSLIPRASPGELFF.

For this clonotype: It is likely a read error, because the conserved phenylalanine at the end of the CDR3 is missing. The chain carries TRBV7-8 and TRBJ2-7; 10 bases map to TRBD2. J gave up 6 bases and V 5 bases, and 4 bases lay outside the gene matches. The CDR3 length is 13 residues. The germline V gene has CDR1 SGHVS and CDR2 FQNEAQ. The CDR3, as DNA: TGTGCCAGCAGCCCCGGACTAGCGGTCGAGCAGTACTTG. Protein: CASSPGLAVEQYL.

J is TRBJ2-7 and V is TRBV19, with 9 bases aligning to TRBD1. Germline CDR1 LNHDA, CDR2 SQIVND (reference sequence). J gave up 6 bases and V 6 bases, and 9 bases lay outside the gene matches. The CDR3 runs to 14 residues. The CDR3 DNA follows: TGTGCCAGTAGCCCGACAGGGGGATTGGGCGAGCAGTACTTC. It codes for CASSPTGGLGEQYF.

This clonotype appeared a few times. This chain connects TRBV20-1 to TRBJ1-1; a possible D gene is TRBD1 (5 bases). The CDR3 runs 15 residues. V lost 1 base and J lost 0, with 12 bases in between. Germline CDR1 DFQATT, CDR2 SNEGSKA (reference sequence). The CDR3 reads CSARGAGTLNTEAFF. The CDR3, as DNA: TGCAGTGCTAGAGGAGCAGGGACTCTGAACACTGAAGCTTTCTTT.

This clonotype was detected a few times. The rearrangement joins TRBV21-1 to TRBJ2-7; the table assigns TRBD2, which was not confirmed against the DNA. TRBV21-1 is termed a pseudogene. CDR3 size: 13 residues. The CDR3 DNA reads TGTGCCAGACTAGGGCCCCGCTCCTACGAGCAGTACTTC. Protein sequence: CARLGPRSYEQYF.

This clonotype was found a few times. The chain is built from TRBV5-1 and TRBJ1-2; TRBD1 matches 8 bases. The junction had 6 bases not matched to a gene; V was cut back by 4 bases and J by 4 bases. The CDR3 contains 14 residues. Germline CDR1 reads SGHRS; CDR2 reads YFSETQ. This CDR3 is CASSMEGQVYGYTF. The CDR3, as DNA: TGCGCCAGCAGCATGGAGGGACAGGTCTATGGCTACACCTTC.

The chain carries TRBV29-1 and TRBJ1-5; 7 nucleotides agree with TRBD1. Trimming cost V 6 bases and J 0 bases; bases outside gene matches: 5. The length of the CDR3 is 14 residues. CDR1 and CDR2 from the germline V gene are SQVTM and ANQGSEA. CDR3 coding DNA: TGCAGCGTAACCGGGACAGATAGCAATCAGCCCCAGCATTTT. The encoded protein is CSVTGTDSNQPQHF.

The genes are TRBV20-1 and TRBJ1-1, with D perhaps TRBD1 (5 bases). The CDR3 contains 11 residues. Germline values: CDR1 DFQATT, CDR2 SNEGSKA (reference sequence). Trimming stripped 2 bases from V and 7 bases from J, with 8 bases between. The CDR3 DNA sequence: TGCAGTGCTAGACCGACAGTTGAAGCTTTCTTT. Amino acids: CSARPTVEAFF.

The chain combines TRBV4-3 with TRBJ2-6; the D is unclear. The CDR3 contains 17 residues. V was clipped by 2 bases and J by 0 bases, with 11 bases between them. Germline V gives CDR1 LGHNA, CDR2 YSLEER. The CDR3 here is CASSQLLGVSGANVLTF. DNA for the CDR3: TGCGCCAGCAGCCAACTGCTGGGTGTCTCTGGGGCCAACGTCCTGACTTTC.

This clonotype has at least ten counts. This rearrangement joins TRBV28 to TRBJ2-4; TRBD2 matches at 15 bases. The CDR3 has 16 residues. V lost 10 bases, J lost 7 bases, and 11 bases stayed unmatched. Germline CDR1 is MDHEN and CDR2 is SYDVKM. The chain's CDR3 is CATTGLAGGFKNIQYF. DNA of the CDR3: TGTGCCACCACGGGACTAGCGGGAGGTTTCAAGAACATTCAGTACTTC.